The clone carrying this T cell receptor (beta chain) occurred once. The antigen is unknown. The CDR3 runs to 16 residues. Trimming shortened V by 3 bases and J by 4 bases, and 19 bases separated the two germline ends. The germline gives CDR1 SGDLS, CDR2 YYNGEE. Assay: immunoSEQ multiplex PCR; the TCRdb copy retains only in-frame clones and omits some. The repertoire has about 3,400 clones, 55% of them found once; the top ten carry around 42%. Coculturing was carried out on the mixed lymphocyte reaction cells. It lasted 6 to 7 days and was done at 37°C. This record comes from a study of siplizumab effects on memory and regulatory T cells. Study-wide results and caveats: Naive T cells apparently outstripped memory cells in diversity and seemed major alloresponse contributors.

Sequencing was carried out using CFSE-low (dividing) CD8+ T cells sorted from an allogeneic mixed lymphocyte reaction. The clonotype was recovered from a human donor in good health; the cells came from an allogeneic mixed lymphocyte reaction. Some clones in this sample may be carry-over from other donors' samples. The rearrangement uses TRBV9 and TRBJ1-1; D possibly corresponds to TRBD1 (6 bases). For the CDR3, the DNA is TGTGCCAGCAGCGCCTTACATGGGGGCAGCGGCACTGAAGCTTTCTTT. Translation gives CASSALHGGSGTEAFF.